This T cell receptor (beta chain) was sequenced during a study of T cell responses to AZD1222 COVID-19 vaccine. Study-level findings and limits: Just a handful of AZD1222 recipients were seropositive at baseline. The donors showed a predominance of white British ancestry and of females, with possible underestimation of clonal diversity. Variant regions that are unmutated are reportedly the target of nearly half of spike-specific TCRs. After two AZD1222 doses, spike-specific TCR breadth and depth rose versus day 0.

This CDR3 has 15 residues. Germline V gives CDR1 LNHDA, CDR2 SQIVND (reference sequence). J lost 2 bases, V lost 3 bases, and 5 bases had no gene match. About this clone itself: Antigen specificity is unknown.

Clones were read by immunoSEQ multiplex PCR, and TCRdb kept only the in-frame ones, dropping some. This sample has 120,000 or so clones, with approximately 88% found just once. The specimen was peripheral blood, collected on day 0 of MenACWY control vaccination. This receptor was taken from an adult in good health. This chain joins TRBV19 and TRBJ2-3; 7 bases match TRBD2. The CDR3 loop is CASSILAAVTDTQYF. The CDR3 coding sequence is TGTGCCAGTAGTATTCTAGCGGCCGTCACAGATACGCAGTATTTT.